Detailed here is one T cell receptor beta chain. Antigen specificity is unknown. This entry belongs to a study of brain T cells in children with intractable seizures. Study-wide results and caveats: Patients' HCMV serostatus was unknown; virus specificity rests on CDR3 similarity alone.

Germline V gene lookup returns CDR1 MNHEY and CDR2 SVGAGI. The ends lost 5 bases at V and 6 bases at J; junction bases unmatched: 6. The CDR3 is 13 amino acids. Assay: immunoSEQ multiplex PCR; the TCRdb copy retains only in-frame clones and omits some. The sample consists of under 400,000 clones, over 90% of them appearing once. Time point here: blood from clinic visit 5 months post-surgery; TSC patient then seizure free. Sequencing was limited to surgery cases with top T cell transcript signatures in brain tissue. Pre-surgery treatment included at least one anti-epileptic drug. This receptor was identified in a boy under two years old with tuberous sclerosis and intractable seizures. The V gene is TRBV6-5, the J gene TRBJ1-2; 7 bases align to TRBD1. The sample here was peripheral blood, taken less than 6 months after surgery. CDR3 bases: TGTGCCAGCAGTAGACAGGGCGCGGATGGCTACACCTTC. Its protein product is CASSRQGADGYTF.